The clone carrying this T cell receptor (beta chain) was detected a few times. Its antigen remains unknown. The source of the sample is a study of identical twins. The study's findings and limits: Cord blood beta clonotypes present at high abundance carried fewer insertions; no such pattern appeared in memory repertoires. There is a chance that invariant MAIT and iNKT cells partially muddied zero-insertion analyses.

Looked up from germline, CDR1 is KGHSH and CDR2 is LQKENI. V gave up 3 bases and J gave up 3 bases, with 12 bases separating them. This CDR3 is built from 16 residues. The donor group consisted entirely of healthy Caucasians. Using its own MiXCR run on the 5' RACE reads, TCRdb lists one record per CDR3 protein. The data contain about 150,000 distinct CDR3 sequences, around 3.6% of them seen just once; the ten biggest clones take up 7.5% to 8.5%. Sequencing was done on a sample of memory T cells sorted from blood. The chain carries TRBV18 and TRBJ1-6; no clear D. The TCR sequence derives from a man aged 18 to 29 in good health. In DNA form, the CDR3 reads TGTGCCAGCTCACCCTCCGGACGGATCTATAATTCACCCCTCCACTTT. It encodes CASSPSGRIYNSPLHF.